The 26 T cell receptor beta chains below all came from one sample that was sequenced in a study of T cell responses to AZD1222 COVID-19 vaccine. Profiling relied on immunoSEQ multiplex PCR, and the TCRdb table lists in-frame clones only, not all of them. The data contain approximately 130,000 clones, more than 85% of them singletons. The source was peripheral blood, collected 28 days after the second AZD1222 dose. The receptors originated from an adult who received the AZD1222 COVID-19 vaccine.

CDR3 loop: CASSPGQGGEQYF. CDR3 nucleotide sequence: TGTGCCAGCAGCCCCGGACAGGGCGGAGAGCAGTACTTC. The V call is TRBV5-4, the J call TRBJ2-7, with 8 bases fitting TRBD1. V was pared by 4 bases and J by 7 bases, with 7 bases of the junction left unmatched. CDR3 length: 13 amino acids. Germline V lookup: CDR1 SGHNT, CDR2 YYREEE (reference sequence).

The chain links TRBV19 to TRBJ2-1, with D possibly TRBD2 on 6 matching bases. Germline V lookup: CDR1 LNHDA, CDR2 SQIVND (reference sequence). Trimming took 3 bases from V and 4 from J, leaving 10 bases between them. There are 14 residues in the CDR3. The CDR3 sequence: CASSMGTGYNEQFF. The DNA for the CDR3 is TGTGCCAGTAGTATGGGGACTGGTTACAATGAGCAGTTCTTC.

The rearrangement joins TRBV2 to TRBJ1-5, with 9 positions matching TRBD1. CDR1 is SNHLY and CDR2 is FYNNEI in the germline V gene. V was clipped by 7 bases and J by 5 bases; unmatched bases: 6. CDR3 length: 14 residues. CDR3 loop: CASTLGTGYQPQHF. DNA of the CDR3: TGTGCCAGCACGCTCGGGACAGGGTATCAGCCCCAGCATTTT. The full variable domain, its missing parts supplied by reference TRBV2 and TRBJ1-5, is EPEVTQTPSHQVTQMGQEVILRCVPISNHLYFYWYRQILGQKVEFLVSFYNNEISEKSEIFDDQFSVERPDGSNFTLKIRSTKLEDSAMYFCASTLGTGYQPQHFGDGTRLSIL.

This chain uses TRBV19 with TRBJ1-1; 7 bases are shared with TRBD1. This CDR3 region has 13 residues. The V segment lost 6 bases and the J segment 5 bases; nucleotides outside the gene matches: 6. CDR1 and CDR2 (germline): LNHDA, SQIVND (reference sequence). CDR3 sequence (DNA): TGTGCCAGTAGAGAGACAGGGAGGACTGAAGCTTTCTTT. This gives the protein CASRETGRTEAFF.

The rearrangement uses TRBV6-6 and TRBJ2-3; 7 positions match TRBD2. Per the germline V gene, CDR1 is MNHNY and CDR2 is SVGAGI (reference sequence). This CDR3 is built from 15 residues. V shed 5 bases and J 4 bases; nucleotides not matched to a gene: 9. The CDR3 bases are TGTGCCAGCAGTCGGGGGGTCTTAGGTTCAGATACGCAGTATTTT. It encodes CASSRGVLGSDTQYF.

This sequence joins TRBV7-3 and TRBJ2-7; perhaps TRBD1 as D (5 bases). Germline lookup yields CDR1 SGHTA and CDR2 FQGTGA. Trimming left V 4 bases short and J 3 bases short, with 22 bases between. The CDR3 contains 17 residues. DNA of the CDR3: TGTGCCAGCAGCTCGCCTCAGGGAAAAGGGTGGATCTACGAGCAGTACTTC. Translation: CASSSPQGKGWIYEQYF.

The V call is TRBV6-5, the J call TRBJ1-5, with 9 bases matching TRBD1. This CDR3 comprises 15 residues. V was clipped by 4 bases and J by 1 base; unmatched bases: 2. CDR1 and CDR2 from the germline V gene are MNHEY and SVGAGI. The chain's CDR3 is CASSSDRGSNQPQHF. The CDR3 DNA is TGTGCCAGCAGTTCGGACAGGGGAAGCAATCAGCCCCAGCATTTT.

The chain combines TRBV19 with TRBJ2-6; the match to TRBD2 covers 8 bases. J gave up 1 base and V 7 bases, and 12 bases lay outside the gene matches. Germline V lookup: CDR1 LNHDA, CDR2 SQIVND (reference sequence). The CDR3 is made up of 18 amino acids. The DNA for the CDR3 is TGTGCCAGTAAAGTGTGGGGTAGCGGGGATTCTGGGGCCAACGTCCTGACTTTC. Translating it yields CASKVWGSGDSGANVLTF. The full variable domain, in which reference TRBV19 and TRBJ2-6 provide the parts outside the CDR3, is DGGITQSPKYLFRKEGQNVTLSCEQNLNHDAMYWYRQDPGQGLRLIYYSQIVNDFQKGDIAEGYSVSREKKESFPLTVTSAQKNPTAFYLCASKVWGSGDSGANVLTFGAGSRLTVL.

The rearrangement links TRBV10-1 to TRBJ2-3; D might be TRBD2 (6 bases). The V gene's germline CDR1 is WNHNN and CDR2 SYGVQD (reference sequence). The CDR3 has 13 residues. Trimming shortened V by 4 bases and J by 9 bases, and 14 bases separated the two germline ends. In DNA form, the CDR3 reads TGCGCCAGCAGTGGGACTACCCAGGGCACGCAGTATTTT. It yields the protein CASSGTTQGTQYF.

The gene calls are TRBV11-3 and TRBJ1-1; 7 bases are a match to TRBD1. The ends lost 4 bases at V and 4 bases at J; junction bases unmatched: 9. The CDR3 contains 15 residues. In germline, CDR1 is SGHNT, CDR2 YENEEA. CDR3 nucleotides: TGTGCCAGCAGCTCCCGGACAGGTCGAGTCACTGAAGCTTTCTTT. Its protein is CASSSRTGRVTEAFF.

The chain is built from TRBV7-2 and TRBJ2-7; 7 bases align to TRBD1. This CDR3 has 14 residues. In germline, CDR1 is SGHTA, CDR2 FQGNSA. The junction had 9 bases not matched to a gene; V was cut back by 5 bases and J by 5 bases. In nucleotides, the CDR3 is TGTGCCAGCAGCGCACGGGACAGTAATAACGAGCAGTACTTC. Translation: CASSARDSNNEQYF.

The chain links TRBV18 to TRBJ2-3; perhaps TRBD1 as D (5 bases). This CDR3 is built from 13 residues. The germline V and J ends were trimmed by 5 bases and 2 bases, with 8 bases remaining between them. The germline CDR1 and CDR2 sequences are KGHSH and LQKENI. The CDR3 region has the DNA TGTGCCAGCTCAGGGGCAGACACAGATACGCAGTATTTT. Protein: CASSGADTDTQYF.

V gene TRBV10-2 combines with J gene TRBJ2-7; 8 bases match TRBD1. The germline CDR1 and CDR2 sequences are WSHSY and SAAADI. CDR3 size: 14 residues. The trim removed 7 bases at V and 5 bases at J, leaving 10 bases unmatched. The CDR3 loop reads CASNDRGLRDEQYF. In DNA, the CDR3 is TGCGCCAGCAATGACAGGGGCCTTCGGGACGAGCAGTACTTC.

The V call is TRBV3-1 (or the pseudogene TRBV3-2), the J call TRBJ1-5, with D possibly being TRBD1 (5 bases). Germline CDR1 and CDR2: LGHDT and YNNKEL (reference sequence). Trimming pared 1 base from V and 8 bases from J, leaving 12 bases between. The CDR3 has 14 residues. This chain's CDR3 is CASSQGRGEEPQHF. As DNA, the CDR3 is TGTGCCAGCAGCCAAGGAAGGGGTGAAGAGCCCCAGCATTTT.

This sequence joins TRBV6-1 and TRBJ1-5; a possible D gene is TRBD1 (5 bases). The V and J ends lost 4 bases and 4 bases respectively, with 17 bases between them. This CDR3 region has 16 residues. CDR1 is MNHNS, CDR2 SASEGT, per germline. CDR3 in amino acids: CASSATIGTENQPQHF. The CDR3 DNA is TGTGCCAGCAGTGCCACAATTGGGACGGAGAATCAGCCCCAGCATTTT.

This rearrangement joins TRBV11-3 to TRBJ2-1; 8 nucleotides agree with TRBD2. V shed 1 base, J shed 0 bases, and the junction held 8 bases outside the gene matches. From germline, CDR1 is SGHNT and CDR2 YENEEA. The CDR3 is made up of 18 amino acids. The CDR3 sequence: CASSLAHLSGSSYNEQFF. The CDR3 coding sequence is TGTGCCAGCAGCTTAGCTCACCTGAGCGGGAGCTCCTACAATGAGCAGTTCTTC.

The chain has TRBV27 and TRBJ1-1, with 8 bases fitting TRBD1. The CDR3 spans 15 residues. V shed 4 bases, J shed 7 bases, and the junction held 11 bases outside the gene matches. Germline values: CDR1 MNHEY, CDR2 SMNVEV (reference sequence). This chain's CDR3 is CASSSTPPGGGEAFF. The CDR3 DNA is TGTGCCAGCAGTTCGACCCCCCCAGGGGGCGGTGAAGCTTTCTTT.

V is TRBV7-2 and J is TRBJ2-1; D is tentatively TRBD1 or TRBD2 (6 bases each). The CDR3 sequence is 14 residues long. V was pared by 5 bases and J by 7 bases, with 15 bases between. Germline CDR1 is SGHTA and CDR2 is FQGNSA. The CDR3 DNA reads as TGTGCCAGCAGCCCGGGGGCCGGGTTGAATGAGCAGTTCTTC. It yields the protein CASSPGAGLNEQFF.

This chain links TRBV4-1 with TRBJ1-2; TRBD1 might be the D (5 bases). Trimming stripped 4 bases from V and 3 bases from J, with 18 bases between. The CDR3 contains 16 residues. Germline V gene lookup returns CDR1 MGHRA and CDR2 YSYEKL. The CDR3 protein is CASSLSAGSGYYGYTF. The CDR3 DNA is TGCGCCAGCAGCCTGTCGGCAGGGAGTGGCTACTATGGCTACACCTTC.

The chain joins TRBV29-1 to TRBJ1-1; the D gene is possibly TRBD1 (5 bases). The CDR3 covers 12 residues. The ends were cut back, 6 bases at V and 8 bases at J, with 16 bases in the middle. Germline-derived CDR1 and CDR2 are SQVTM and ANQGSEA. The CDR3: CSVADPGLEAFF. CDR3 in DNA: TGCAGCGTAGCAGATCCAGGGTTGGAAGCTTTCTTT.

The J gene is TRBJ1-3, the V gene TRBV5-4; 7 nucleotides line up with TRBD1. Per germline, CDR1 SGHNT and CDR2 YYREEE (reference sequence). Trimming took 0 bases from V and 6 from J; bases not matched to a gene: 6. The CDR3 contains 15 residues. CDR3 coding DNA: TGTGCCAGCAGCTTGGACAGGGGCGGAGAAAACACCATATATTTT. Protein: CASSLDRGGENTIYF. The full variable domain, in which reference TRBV5-4 and TRBJ1-3 provide the parts outside the CDR3, is ETGVTQSPTHLIKTRGQQVTLRCSSQSGHNTVSWYQQALGQGPQFIFQYYREEENGRGNFPPRFSGLQFPNYSSELNVNALELDDSALYLCASSLDRGGENTIYFGEGSWLTVV.

V usage is TRBV30 and J usage is TRBJ1-1; D gene ambiguous. This CDR3 has 13 residues. The germline gives CDR1 GTSNPN, CDR2 SVGIG (reference sequence). Trimming cost V 0 bases and J 2 bases, with 7 bases left between them. The CDR3 is CAWSVRTNTEAFF. CDR3 in DNA: TGTGCCTGGAGTGTACGTACAAACACTGAAGCTTTCTTT.

The chain employs TRBV18 and TRBJ2-3; 8 positions match TRBD1. The CDR3 consists of 14 residues. The germline gives CDR1 KGHSH, CDR2 LQKENI. Unmatched junction bases numbered 4, after V lost 3 bases and J lost 5 bases. CDR3 protein: CASSPVRGLDTQYF. CDR3 coding DNA: TGTGCCAGCTCACCGGTCAGGGGGCTAGATACGCAGTATTTT.

The chain is built from TRBV7-9 and TRBJ1-1, with 7 bases lining up with TRBD1. This CDR3 is 14 amino acids long. Germline assignment: CDR1 SEHNR and CDR2 FQNEAQ (reference sequence). V trimming: 5 bases; J trimming: 0 bases; junction bases outside the gene matches: 3. CDR3 sequence: CASSPGTVNTEAFF. For the CDR3, the DNA is TGTGCCAGCAGCCCTGGGACAGTGAACACTGAAGCTTTCTTT.

By share, this clone counts as medium-sized. The chain couples TRBV3-1 (or the pseudogene TRBV3-2) to TRBJ2-3; 9 bases fit TRBD2. The CDR3 length is 16 residues. Germline V lookup: CDR1 LGHDT, CDR2 YNNKEL (reference sequence). V gave up 1 base and J gave up 2 bases; unmatched junction bases: 4. The CDR3 DNA is TGTGCCAGCAGCCAAGGGGCGGGGGGGCACACAGATACGCAGTATTTT. This translates into CASSQGAGGHTDTQYF.

The gene calls are TRBV19 and TRBJ2-7; TRBD1 aligns across 10 bases. CDR3 length: 15 residues. CDR1 LNHDA and CDR2 SQIVND come from the germline V gene (reference sequence). The trim removed 3 bases at V and 5 bases at J, leaving 7 bases unmatched. This CDR3 reads CASSMGDRGINEQYF. The CDR3 DNA is TGTGCCAGTAGTATGGGGGACAGGGGTATTAACGAGCAGTACTTC. Combining the CDR3 with reference TRBV19 and TRBJ2-7 gives the whole variable domain DGGITQSPKYLFRKEGQNVTLSCEQNLNHDAMYWYRQDPGQGLRLIYYSQIVNDFQKGDIAEGYSVSREKKESFPLTVTSAQKNPTAFYLCASSMGDRGINEQYFGPGTRLTVT.